This TCR beta chain was sequenced in a study of radiotherapy plus CTLA-4 blockade in lung cancer. Overall study findings and caveats: After treatment with radiotherapy plus ipilimumab, TCR clones that came from the tumor expanded in blood.

Method: immunoSEQ multiplex PCR; TCRdb's copy keeps in-frame clones and lacks some. Seen here are more than 25,000 clones, 79% observed once, and the top ten hold roughly 17%. Trimming left V 3 bases short and J 9 bases short, with 12 bases between. Germline values: CDR1 SGHAT, CDR2 FQNNGV. CDR3 size: 13 residues. Concerning this clone: Its antigen remains unknown.

This chain links TRBV11-2 with TRBJ2-1, with D tentatively TRBD2 (6 bases). This sequence originates from a human donor with non-small cell lung cancer that progressed on radiotherapy plus ipilimumab. The sequences come from peripheral blood, collected from a patient treated with radiotherapy plus ipilimumab. CDR3 DNA sequence: TGTGCCAGCAGCTTCCGACTAGGAGGTGAGCAGTTCTTC. This gives the protein CASSFRLGGEQFF.